The clone carrying this T cell receptor (beta chain) was seen at least ten times. Its antigen is undetermined. Arm-PCR of CDR3 regions with iRepertoire HTBI primers generated TCR beta libraries. One entry per CDR3 protein results from TCRdb running MiXCR on the multiplex PCR reads. This repertoire shows 300,000 to 350,000 distinct CDR3 sequences, about 20% found once; its top ten account for 25% to 30%. The data are from a study of regulatory T cells in long-lasting Graves disease. Study conclusions and caveats: The work looked only at peripheral blood and did not look at thyroid tissue. Persistent disease exhibited a predilection for TRBV28, TRBJ1-2 and TRBJ2-5.

The V segment lost 4 bases and the J segment 5 bases; nucleotides outside the gene matches: 11. The CDR3 sequence is 15 residues long. The germline CDR1 and CDR2 sequences are GTSNPN and SVGIG (reference sequence). The time point denotes: persistent/refractory GD, antithyroid drugs over 5 years with positive TRAb. TCR sequences were obtained from RNA taken from PBMCs. Patients met American Thyroid Association criteria for Graves' disease. The peripheral blood volume drawn was around 9.6 milliliters, and it was collected into EDTA tubes. V is TRBV30 and J is TRBJ2-7; 10 bases are shared with TRBD1. This specimen consisted of peripheral blood mononuclear cells (PBMCs), obtained when the disease was refractory, from a patient treated with antithyroid drugs. The receptor comes from a female donor with Graves disease. The CDR3 bases are TGTGCCTGGACGAACGGACAGGGGGTAACCGACGAGCAGTACTTC. Translated: CAWTNGQGVTDEQYF.